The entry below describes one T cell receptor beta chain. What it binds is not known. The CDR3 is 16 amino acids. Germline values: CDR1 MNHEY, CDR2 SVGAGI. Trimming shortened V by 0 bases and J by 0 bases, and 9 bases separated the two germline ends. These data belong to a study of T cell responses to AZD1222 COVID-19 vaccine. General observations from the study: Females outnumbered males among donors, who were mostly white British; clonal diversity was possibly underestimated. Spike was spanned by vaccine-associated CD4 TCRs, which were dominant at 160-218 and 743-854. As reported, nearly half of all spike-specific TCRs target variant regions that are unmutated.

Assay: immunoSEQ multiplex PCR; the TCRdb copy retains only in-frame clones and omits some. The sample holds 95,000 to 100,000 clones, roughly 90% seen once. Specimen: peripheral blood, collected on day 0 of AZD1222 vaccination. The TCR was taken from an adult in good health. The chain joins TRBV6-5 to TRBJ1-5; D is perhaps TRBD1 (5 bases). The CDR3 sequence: CASSYSTAYSNQPQHF. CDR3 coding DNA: TGTGCCAGCAGTTACTCGACAGCTTATAGCAATCAGCCCCAGCATTTT.